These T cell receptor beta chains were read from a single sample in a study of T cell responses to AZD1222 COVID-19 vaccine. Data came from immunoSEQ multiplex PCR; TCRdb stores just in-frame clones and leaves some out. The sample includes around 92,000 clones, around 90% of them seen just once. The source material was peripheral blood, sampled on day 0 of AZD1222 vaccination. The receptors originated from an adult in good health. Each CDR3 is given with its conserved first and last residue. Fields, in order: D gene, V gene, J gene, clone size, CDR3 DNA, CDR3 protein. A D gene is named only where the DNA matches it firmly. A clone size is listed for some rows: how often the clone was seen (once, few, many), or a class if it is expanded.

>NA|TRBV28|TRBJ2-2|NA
TGTGCCAGCAGCACAAGGGTAGGGGGGGAGCTGTTTTTT
CASSTRVGGELFF
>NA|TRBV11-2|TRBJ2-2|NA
TGTGCCAGCAGCCGCACGGGTCGGCAGGGTGCCGGGGAGCTGTTTTTT
CASSRTGRQGAGELFF
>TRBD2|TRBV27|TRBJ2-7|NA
TGTGCCAGCAGTTTATCAGGCGGGGGGGCCCCATACGAGCAGTACTTC
CASSLSGGGAPYEQYF
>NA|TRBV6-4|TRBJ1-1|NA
TGTGCCAGCAGTGAAGCTCGGGGGACTGAAGCTTTCTTT
CASSEARGTEAFF
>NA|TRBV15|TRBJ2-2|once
TGTGCCACCAGCAGAGGCCAACTTGAGAGAGCCGGGGAGCTGTTTTTT
CATSRGQLERAGELFF
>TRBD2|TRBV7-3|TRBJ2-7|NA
TGTGCCAGCAGCCCCGGGACTAGCGGGGGAGGAGAGCAGTACTTC
CASSPGTSGGGEQYF
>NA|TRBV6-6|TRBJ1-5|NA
TGTGCCAGCAGCTACGACAGAGACAATCAGCCCCAGCATTTT
CASSYDRDNQPQHF
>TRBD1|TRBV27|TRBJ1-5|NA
TGTGCCAGCAGTTCCTCCCTCAGGGGGCGAGTAGGGCAGCCCCAGCATTTT
CASSSSLRGRVGQPQHF
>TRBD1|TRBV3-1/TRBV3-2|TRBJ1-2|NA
TGTGCCAGCAGCCAGCCAGCGGGACAGCCCTATGGCTACACCTTC
CASSQPAGQPYGYTF
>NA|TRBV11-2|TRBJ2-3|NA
TGTGCCAGCAGCTTAGATGTGGTCCGCACAGATACGCAGTATTTT
CASSLDVVRTDTQYF
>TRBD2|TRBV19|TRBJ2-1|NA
TGTGCCAGTTTCGCCAGCGGGGGGGCGGTTGGGAATGAGCAGTTCTTC
CASFASGGAVGNEQFF
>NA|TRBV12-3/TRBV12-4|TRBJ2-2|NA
TGTGCCAGCAGTTCCGGGGAGCTGTTTTTT
CASSSGELFF
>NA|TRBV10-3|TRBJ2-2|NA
TGTGCCATCAGAAACCCCGGGGGGCAGAACACCGGGGAGCTGTTTTTT
CAIRNPGGQNTGELFF
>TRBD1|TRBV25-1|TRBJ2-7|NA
TGTGCCAGCAGTGCCACAGGGGGCACCTACGAGCAGTACTTC
CASSATGGTYEQYF
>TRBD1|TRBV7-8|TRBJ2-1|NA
TGTGCCAGCAGCCCGGGACAGGGGCCCTACAATGAGCAGTTCTTC
CASSPGQGPYNEQFF
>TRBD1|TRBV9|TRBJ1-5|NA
TGTGCCAGCAGCGTAGGATGGGACAGAGATCAGCCCCAGCATTTT
CASSVGWDRDQPQHF
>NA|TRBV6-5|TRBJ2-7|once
TGTGCCAGCAGTCACCACCGGGACGCCTACGAGCAGTACTTC
CASSHHRDAYEQYF
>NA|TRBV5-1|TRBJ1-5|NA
TGCGCCAGCAGCTTGGAGTTCAATCAGCCCCAGCATTTT
CASSLEFNQPQHF
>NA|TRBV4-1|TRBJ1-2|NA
TGCGCCAGCAGCCAAGGTTTAGGAGGGGCTAACTATGGCTACACCTTC
CASSQGLGGANYGYTF
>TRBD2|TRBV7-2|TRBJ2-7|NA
TGTGCCAGCAGTCAACGACTAGCATCCTACGAGCAGTACTTC
CASSQRLASYEQYF
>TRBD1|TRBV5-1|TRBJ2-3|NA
TGCGCCAGCAGCTTGGCCCAGGGGGCAGATACGCAGTATTTT
CASSLAQGADTQYF
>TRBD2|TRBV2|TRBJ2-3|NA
TGTGCCAGCAGTGCATCCCTAGCGGGGGATATCACGCAGTATTTT
CASSASLAGDITQYF
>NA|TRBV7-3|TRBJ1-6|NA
TGTGCCAGCAGCTTAGACAGGAATAATTCACCCCTCCACTTT
CASSLDRNNSPLHF
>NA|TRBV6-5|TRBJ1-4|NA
TGTGCCAGCAAGTGGTCCGGAAATGAAAAACTGTTTTTT
CASKWSGNEKLFF
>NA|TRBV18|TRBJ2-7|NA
TGTGCCAGCTCACCATCGGGGAACGAGCAGTACTTC
CASSPSGNEQYF
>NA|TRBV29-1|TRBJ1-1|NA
TGCAGCGTTGAACGGGATCTGGGCACTGAAGCTTTCTTT
CSVERDLGTEAFF
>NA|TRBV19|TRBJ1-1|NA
TGTGCCAGTAGTACCTCGGGAGGGGGGAGGACTGAAGCTTTCTTT
CASSTSGGGRTEAFF
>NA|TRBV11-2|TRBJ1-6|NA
TGTGCCAGCAGCTTAGATGATTCGGCATTCTATAATTCACCCCTCCACTTT
CASSLDDSAFYNSPLHF
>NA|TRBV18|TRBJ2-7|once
TGTGCCAGCTCATCACAATACGAGCAGTACTTC
CASSSQYEQYF
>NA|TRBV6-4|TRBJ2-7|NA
TGTGCCAGCACCGCGAAGATGGACTCCGACGAGCAGTACTTC
CASTAKMDSDEQYF
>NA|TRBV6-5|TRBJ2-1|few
TGTGCCAGCATTGGCCAACTGAGCTCCTACAATGAGCAGTTCTTC
CASIGQLSSYNEQFF